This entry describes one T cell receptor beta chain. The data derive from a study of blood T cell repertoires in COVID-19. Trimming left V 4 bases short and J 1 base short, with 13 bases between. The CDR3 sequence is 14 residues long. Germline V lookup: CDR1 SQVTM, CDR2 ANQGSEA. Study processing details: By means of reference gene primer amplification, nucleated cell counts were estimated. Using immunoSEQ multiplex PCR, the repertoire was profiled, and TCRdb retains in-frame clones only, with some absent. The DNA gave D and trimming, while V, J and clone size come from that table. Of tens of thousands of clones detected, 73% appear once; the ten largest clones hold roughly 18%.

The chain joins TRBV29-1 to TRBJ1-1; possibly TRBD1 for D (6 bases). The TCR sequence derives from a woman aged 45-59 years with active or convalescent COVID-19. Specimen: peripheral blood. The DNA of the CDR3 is TGCAGCGTTGGACAACAGGGTTGGAACACTGAAGCTTTCTTT. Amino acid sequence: CSVGQQGWNTEAFF. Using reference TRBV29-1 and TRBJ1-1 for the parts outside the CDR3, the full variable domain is SAVISQKPSRDICQRGTSLTIQCQVDSQVTMMFWYRQQPGQSLTLIATANQGSEATYESGFVIDKFPISRPNLTFSTLTVSNMSPEDSSIYLCSVGQQGWNTEAFFGQGTRLTVV.